The sequence of this TCR beta chain was determined in a study of shared clonotypes between healthy human individuals (dated by TCRdb to the early 2020s). Regarding the study in general: The cohort included three men and a couple of women between 18 and 49 years of age. Blood TCR repertoires of a handful of healthy adults were deeply sequenced to estimate repertoire size and the extent of clonotype sharing between individuals. Libraries were prepared and TCR repertoires were sequenced by different laboratories using diverse techniques, in order to increase sequencing depth and limit assay-specific biases. Leukapheresis yielded between about 0.94 and 8.9 billion PBMCs per donor.

Study-wide findings and limitations: Pairwise subsampling indicated that sequencing depth was expected to affect the degree of clonotype sharing among donors. Sampling was restricted to blood, and TCR repertoires in tissue are likely to differ from TCR repertoires in blood. The genetic and exposure-history diversity represented was limited by the small number of donors.

Donors were healthy HIV-negative adults with no recently reported acute infections or vaccinations. Every donor was a Caucasian adult residing in Nashville, Tennessee, USA. For unsorted samples, approximately 89 million PBMCs were counted, and genomic DNA was extracted using the QIAamp DNA Blood Mini kit. After blood collection by leukapheresis, PBMCs were isolated using Ficoll-Histopaque density gradient centrifugation and then cryopreserved in the vapor phase of liquid nitrogen. Concerning this clone: Its antigen is not yet known. A far larger clone is off by one base, so a read error is likely.

TCR CDR3 regions were amplified from genomic DNA by multiplex PCR using the deep immunoSEQ assay. Extracted genomic DNA from each cell subset was distributed evenly across all wells of several immunoSEQ 96-well plates, and each plate was treated as a replicate. For unsorted PBMC, 250 to 350 ng of genomic DNA, equivalent to around 30,000 T cell genomes, went into each replicate PCR. Ten immunoSEQ deep assay plates were used to sequence unsorted PBMC genomic DNA. The purified libraries were quantified using a Qubit 3.0 fluorometer, sized with a Bioanalyzer 2100, and then quantified again using the KAPA Library Quantification kit. A separate single-read 150-cycle Illumina NextSeq 550 flow cell was used to sequence each immunoSEQ 96-well plate. The study's processing was this. Because the immunoSEQ output included only junctional sequences and no quality scores, the filtering could not be the same as the filtering used for full-length reads. Sequences were annotated with PyIR, a Python wrapper for IgBLAST v1.9, and V/J genes and CDR3 were assigned using IMGT germline references. Reads were filtered out if the reads had weak V/J assignments (E-value above 1e-6), no CDR3, stop codons, out-of-frame junctions, or ambiguous translated residues. V3J clonotypes were defined as sequences sharing an identical inferred V gene, J gene, and CDR3 amino acid sequence. Percentage overlap between repertoires was calculated by dividing the number of shared unique clonotypes by the size of the smaller repertoire. Three approaches were used to assess repertoire richness: RTK rarefaction, the Chao1 estimator, and Recon v2.1 estimates of unobserved clonotypes. TCRdb took this table from immuneACCESS and kept in-frame rearrangements with V and J called. Such tables lack part of the clones; where checked against another copy, unresolved V genes explain under half of the gap, and the rest is unexplained. The V and J calls and clone size are taken from that table; D and trimming were inferred from the DNA. The sample includes fewer than 600,000 clones, with about four fifths observed a single time. The ten largest make up 13% of the sample.

From the germline V gene, CDR1 is LGHNA and CDR2 is YNFKEQ. The CDR3 runs 18 residues from the cysteine to the phenylalanine. Only the CDR3 DNA is retained, 54 bases long and in frame from the first base. Trimming leaves V shorter by 1 base and J shorter by 4 bases, with the junction holding 9 bases beyond the gene matches. The clonotype was recovered from a woman between 35 and 50 years old in good health. Some clones in this sample may be carry-over from other donors' samples. Sequences were obtained from PBMCs. The chain is made from TRBV4-2 and TRBJ2-1, and TRBD2 matches 11 of the central bases. The CDR3 region has the sequence CASSQGGGLAGGYNEQFF. The bases read TGTGCCAGCAGCCAAGGTGGGGGGTTAGCGGGAGGGTACAATGAGCAGTTCTTC.